One sample yielded the 24 T cell receptor beta chains listed below, sequenced in a study of blood T cell repertoires in COVID-19. Assay: immunoSEQ multiplex PCR; the TCRdb copy retains only in-frame clones and omits some. The repertoire holds about 150,000 clones, with about 90% as singletons. Specimen: peripheral blood. These TCRs come from a man in his sixties with acute or convalescent COVID-19.

The chain carries TRBV2 and TRBJ1-2; D not resolved. The length of the CDR3 is 13 residues. Germline lookup yields CDR1 SNHLY and CDR2 FYNNEI. V was pared by 7 bases and J by 3 bases, with 12 bases between. This CDR3 reads CASTAGFDYGYTF. CDR3 DNA sequence: TGTGCCAGCACCGCGGGATTCGACTATGGCTACACCTTC.

V is TRBV4-2 and J is TRBJ2-2; 7 bases are shared with TRBD2. The V and J ends lost 3 bases and 5 bases, in that order; junction bases with no gene match: 12. This CDR3 comprises 17 residues. The V gene's germline CDR1 is LGHNA and CDR2 YNFKEQ. For the CDR3, the DNA is TGTGCCAGCAGCCATATGACTGAAACCGGGGGGACCGGGGAGCTGTTTTTT. Protein sequence: CASSHMTETGGTGELFF.

The rearrangement uses TRBV4-3 and TRBJ1-2; 10 bases line up with TRBD1. Germline loops: CDR1 LGHNA, CDR2 YSLEER. The CDR3 has 15 residues. The V and J ends lost 4 bases and 5 bases, in that order; junction bases with no gene match: 7. CDR3 coding DNA: TGCGCCAGCAGCCGCAGTAGGACAGGGGGATATGGCTACACCTTC. This translates into CASSRSRTGGYGYTF.

V usage is TRBV18 and J usage is TRBJ1-3, with 7 bases identical to TRBD1. This CDR3 spans 15 amino acids. Per germline, CDR1 KGHSH and CDR2 LQKENI. V gave up 6 bases and J gave up 4 bases; unmatched junction bases: 9. The chain's CDR3 is CASSASTGHGNTIYF. DNA of the CDR3: TGTGCCAGCTCCGCCTCGACAGGGCACGGAAACACCATATATTTT.

The rearrangement links TRBV3-1 (or the pseudogene TRBV3-2) to TRBJ1-1; TRBD1 aligns across 10 bases. CDR3 length: 15 amino acids. Germline CDR1 reads LGHDT; CDR2 reads YNNKEL (reference sequence). Trimming at V came to 4 bases and at J to 1 base, leaving 3 bases not matched to a gene. CDR3 bases: TGTGCCAGCAGCCCCCGGGACAGGGGGAACACTGAAGCTTTCTTT. Encoded protein: CASSPRDRGNTEAFF.

The CDR3: CASSLDVGGTEAFF. Here the CDR3 DNA reads TGCGCCAGCAGCTTGGACGTGGGAGGCACTGAAGCTTTCTTT. The chain combines TRBV5-1 with TRBJ1-1; D unclear. The CDR3 totals 14 residues. Trimming cost V 0 bases and J 4 bases, with 10 bases left between them. Germline CDR1 reads SGHRS; CDR2 reads YFSETQ.

This chain connects TRBV11-2 to TRBJ1-1; D call uncertain. The ends were cut back, 3 bases at V and 0 bases at J, with 8 bases in the middle. The CDR3 extends over 14 amino acids. CDR1 and CDR2 (germline): SGHAT, FQNNGV. CDR3 in amino acids: CASSFAGMNTEAFF. The CDR3, as DNA: TGTGCCAGCAGCTTTGCGGGGATGAACACTGAAGCTTTCTTT.

The J gene is TRBJ2-5, the V gene TRBV11-2; 8 bases agree with TRBD2. The ends lost 1 base at V and 5 bases at J; junction bases unmatched: 12. CDR3 size: 17 residues. Germline V lookup: CDR1 SGHAT, CDR2 FQNNGV. The CDR3 here is CASSLGRIWRGDETQYF. CDR3 coding DNA: TGTGCCAGCAGCTTAGGTCGAATTTGGCGGGGGGATGAGACCCAGTACTTC.

J is TRBJ1-3 and V is TRBV9; D unresolved. V was cut by 0 bases and J by 0 bases, with 13 bases left in between. The CDR3 length is 17 residues. In germline, CDR1 is SGDLS, CDR2 YYNGEE. The CDR3 coding sequence is TGTGCCAGCAGCGTAGCCGCAGATTCCCTCTCTGGAAACACCATATATTTT. It codes for CASSVAADSLSGNTIYF.

The chain has TRBV6-5 and TRBJ1-6; D unclear. This CDR3 comprises 13 residues. Trimming stripped 7 bases from V and 7 bases from J, with 11 bases between. Germline assignment: CDR1 MNHEY and CDR2 SVGAGI. CDR3 DNA sequence: TGTGCCAGCAACGGAGGGTCGAATTCACCCCTCCACTTT. Translated, it gives CASNGGSNSPLHF.

The V call is TRBV6-6, the J call TRBJ1-2, with D possibly matching TRBD1 (6 bases). Trimming shortened V by 5 bases and J by 3 bases, and 22 bases separated the two germline ends. Germline-derived CDR1 and CDR2 are MNHNY and SVGAGI (reference sequence). The CDR3 has 17 amino acids. This chain's CDR3 is CASSHRAERTDDYGYTF. As DNA, the CDR3 is TGTGCCAGCAGTCACAGGGCCGAACGGACGGACGACTATGGCTACACCTTC.

The chain links TRBV5-1 to TRBJ2-5; 7 nucleotides match TRBD1. Germline CDR1 is SGHRS and CDR2 is YFSETQ. The CDR3 contains 15 residues. The V gene end was trimmed by 0 bases and the J gene end by 5 bases; junction bases not matched to a gene: 7. The CDR3 nucleotides are TGCGCCAGCAGCTTGGAGGCTTCAGGGGGTGAGACCCAGTACTTC. Its translation: CASSLEASGGETQYF.

This chain uses TRBV15 with TRBJ2-1, with TRBD2 as a possible D gene (6 bases). The CDR3 spans 17 residues. In germline, CDR1 is LNHNV, CDR2 YYDKDF (reference sequence). The V end was cut by 0 bases, the J end by 3 bases, with 15 bases between. The CDR3 loop reads CATSRDLGTLGYNEQFF. Written as DNA, the CDR3 is TGTGCCACCAGCAGAGATCTGGGGACTCTGGGCTACAATGAGCAGTTCTTC.

This chain joins TRBV25-1 and TRBJ1-3, with D unresolved. In germline, CDR1 is MGHDK, CDR2 SYGVNS. CDR3 length: 12 amino acids. The germline V and J ends were trimmed by 6 bases and 4 bases, with 7 bases remaining between them. The CDR3 spells CASSSQGNTIYF. CDR3 sequence (DNA): TGTGCCAGCAGCTCACAGGGAAACACCATATATTTT.

The rearrangement links TRBV30 to TRBJ1-5; D possibly corresponds to TRBD1 (6 bases). CDR3 length: 15 amino acids. The V end was cut by 2 bases, the J end by 4 bases, with 15 bases between. Per the germline V gene, CDR1 is GTSNPN and CDR2 is SVGIG (reference sequence). In nucleotides, the CDR3 is TGTGCCTGGAGTCGGGGGGGGCTTAGTAATCAGCCCCAGCATTTT. Its protein product is CAWSRGGLSNQPQHF.

Only a few counts were recorded for this clone. The chain is built from TRBV7-2 and TRBJ1-1; D remains unclear. Deletions cut 5 bases from V and 6 bases from J, with 19 bases between. The CDR3 is 15 amino acids. Germline V CDR1 and CDR2: SGHTA, FQGNSA. The CDR3 DNA reads TGTGCCAGCAGCCTGATGGCGGCGGGGAAGGCTGAAGCTTTCTTT. This gives the protein CASSLMAAGKAEAFF. Filled out from reference TRBV7-2 and TRBJ1-1, the complete variable domain reads GAGVSQSPSNKVTEKGKDVELRCDPISGHTALYWYRQSLGQGLEFLIYFQGNSAPDKSGLPSDRFSAERTGGSVSTLTIQRTQQEDSAVYLCASSLMAAGKAEAFFGQGTRLTVV.

The rearrangement uses TRBV24-1 and TRBJ2-7; 7 bases line up with TRBD1. Germline CDR1 KGHDR, CDR2 SFDVKD. V lost 6 bases and J lost 5; bases outside the gene matches: 12. The CDR3 contains 15 residues. CDR3 sequence: CATSTGATFPNEQYF. In DNA form, the CDR3 reads TGTGCCACCAGTACAGGGGCCACATTTCCCAACGAGCAGTACTTC.

J is TRBJ2-6 and V is TRBV5-5, with 7 bases fitting TRBD1. The CDR3 spans 16 residues. The V and J ends lost 2 bases and 2 bases, in that order; junction bases with no gene match: 4. Germline V gene lookup returns CDR1 SGHKS and CDR2 YYEKEE (reference sequence). The CDR3 sequence: CASSLDRAAGANVLTF. Here the CDR3 DNA reads TGTGCCAGCAGCTTAGACAGGGCGGCTGGGGCCAACGTCCTGACTTTC.

The rearrangement uses TRBV10-3 and TRBJ1-6; D gene ambiguous. CDR1 is ENHRY, CDR2 SYGVKD, per germline. The CDR3 is 15 amino acids. The V end was cut by 0 bases, the J end by 7 bases, with 10 bases between. CDR3 sequence (DNA): TGTGCCATCAGTGAGTCGGAGGGCCAGAATTCACCCCTCCACTTT. Translated: CAISESEGQNSPLHF.

The J gene is TRBJ1-3, the V gene TRBV19; possibly TRBD1 for D (5 bases). CDR3 length: 15 residues. The germline CDR1 and CDR2 sequences are LNHDA and SQIVND (reference sequence). V shed 5 bases and J shed 2 bases, with 13 bases lying between them. CDR3 region: CASSAGGVTGNTIYF. The CDR3 bases are TGTGCCAGTAGTGCCGGGGGGGTCACTGGAAACACCATATATTTT.

The chain couples TRBV6-4 to TRBJ1-2; no reliable D call. Germline lookup yields CDR1 MRHNA and CDR2 SNTAGT. The CDR3 runs 13 residues. Trimming cost V 3 bases and J 4 bases, with 9 bases left between them. Here the CDR3 reads CASSERPTYGYTF. CDR3 DNA sequence: TGTGCCAGCAGTGAGCGGCCGACCTATGGCTACACCTTC.

The genes are TRBV18 and TRBJ1-6, with a tentative D call TRBD1 (6 bases). CDR1 and CDR2 from the germline V gene are KGHSH and LQKENI. The CDR3 runs 16 residues. The V end lost 4 bases, the J end lost 8 bases, and 18 bases lay between the germline ends. The CDR3 sequence: CASSRYPQGTDSPLHF. The CDR3 nucleotides read TGTGCCAGCTCACGATACCCCCAGGGGACGGATTCACCCCTCCACTTT.

This chain joins TRBV4-1 and TRBJ1-5; D gene ambiguous. With 0 bases removed from V and 0 bases from J, the gap between germline ends came to 6 bases. The CDR3 has 15 amino acids. The germline CDR1 and CDR2 sequences are MGHRA and YSYEKL. The CDR3 sequence: CASSQDRGSNQPQHF. The CDR3 nucleotides read TGCGCCAGCAGCCAAGATCGAGGTAGCAATCAGCCCCAGCATTTT.

This clone has just a few counts. V is TRBV11-2 and J is TRBJ1-1; 9 nucleotides align to TRBD1. Germline CDR1 is SGHAT and CDR2 is FQNNGV. V lost 1 base to trimming and J lost 5 bases; unmatched junction nucleotides: 5. The length of the CDR3 is 15 residues. CDR3 DNA: TGTGCCAGCAGCTTAGGGGGGACAGGGTTGACTGAAGCTTTCTTT. It translates to CASSLGGTGLTEAFF.